A selection of T cell receptor beta chains follows, all from one sample in a study of blood T cell repertoires in COVID-19. Clones were read by immunoSEQ multiplex PCR, and TCRdb kept only the in-frame ones, dropping some. The repertoire holds a few hundred thousand clones, with over 75% as singletons. Sequencing used PBMCs or T cells enriched from blood (not recorded which). These receptors were taken from a man aged 25 to 40 who had recovered from COVID-19. Each CDR3 is given with its conserved first and last residue. A D gene is named only where the DNA matches it firmly. Rows give clone size only sometimes, using once, few, many, or a class for an expanded clone.

CDR3aa: CASSRQGARLGNQPQHF; CDR3nt: TGTGCCAGCAGTCGTCAGGGGGCGCGGCTGGGCAATCAGCCCCAGCATTTT; abundance: -; d_gene: TRBD1; j_gene: TRBJ1-5; v_gene: TRBV27
CDR3aa: CASSQSGQGKAGNTIYF; CDR3nt: TGCGCCAGCAGTCAATCAGGACAGGGAAAGGCTGGAAACACCATATATTTT; abundance: -; d_gene: TRBD1; j_gene: TRBJ1-3; v_gene: TRBV23-1
CDR3aa: CASSSRQGAGTEAFF; CDR3nt: TGTGCCAGCAGCTCCCGACAGGGGGCGGGGACTGAAGCTTTCTTT; abundance: -; d_gene: TRBD1; j_gene: TRBJ1-1; v_gene: TRBV7-2
CDR3aa: CASSYSNQGSVYGYTF; CDR3nt: TGTGCCAGCAGTTACTCGAATCAGGGGTCGGTTTATGGCTACACCTTC; abundance: -; d_gene: -; j_gene: TRBJ1-2; v_gene: TRBV6-5
CDR3aa: CASSIQGRAFF; CDR3nt: TGTGCCAGCAGCATACAGGGGCGAGCTTTCTTT; abundance: -; d_gene: TRBD1; j_gene: TRBJ1-1; v_gene: TRBV7-2
CDR3aa: CASSPRNTEAFF; CDR3nt: TGTGCCAGCAGCCCTAGGAACACTGAAGCTTTCTTT; abundance: -; d_gene: -; j_gene: TRBJ1-1; v_gene: TRBV9
CDR3aa: CASSPIRDRGQETQYF; CDR3nt: TGTGCCAGCAGCCCGATCCGGGACAGGGGCCAAGAGACCCAGTACTTC; abundance: -; d_gene: TRBD1; j_gene: TRBJ2-5; v_gene: TRBV7-8
CDR3aa: CASSHSGTDNTGELFF; CDR3nt: TGTGCCAGCAGCCACTCCGGGACAGACAACACCGGGGAGCTGTTTTTT; abundance: -; d_gene: TRBD1; j_gene: TRBJ2-2; v_gene: TRBV3-1/TRBV3-2
CDR3aa: CAISTSGDNEQFF; CDR3nt: TGTGCCATCAGTACCAGCGGGGACAATGAGCAGTTCTTC; abundance: -; d_gene: TRBD2; j_gene: TRBJ2-1; v_gene: TRBV10-3
CDR3aa: CASGPGTGIDNEQFF; CDR3nt: TGTGCCAGTGGTCCCGGGACAGGGATCGACAATGAGCAGTTCTTC; abundance: -; d_gene: TRBD1; j_gene: TRBJ2-1; v_gene: TRBV19
CDR3aa: CASGRMGLDSPLHF; CDR3nt: TGTGCCAGCGGTCGGATGGGGCTAGATTCACCCCTCCACTTT; abundance: -; d_gene: -; j_gene: TRBJ1-6; v_gene: TRBV9
CDR3aa: CASSLAHGGSEAFF; CDR3nt: TGTGCCAGCAGCTTAGCGCATGGGGGCTCTGAAGCTTTCTTT; abundance: once; d_gene: -; j_gene: TRBJ1-1; v_gene: TRBV7-6
CDR3aa: CASSQVQYNSPLHF; CDR3nt: TGTGCCAGCAGCCAAGTACAGTATAATTCACCCCTCCACTTT; abundance: -; d_gene: -; j_gene: TRBJ1-6; v_gene: TRBV3-1/TRBV3-2
CDR3aa: CASSLISKGQYGYTF; CDR3nt: TGTGCCAGCAGCTTAATTAGCAAGGGGCAGTATGGCTACACCTTC; abundance: -; d_gene: -; j_gene: TRBJ1-2; v_gene: TRBV11-2
CDR3aa: CASSPGQRGAFF; CDR3nt: TGTGCCAGCTCACCAGGGCAAAGGGGAGCTTTCTTT; abundance: -; d_gene: -; j_gene: TRBJ1-1; v_gene: TRBV18
CDR3aa: CASSKGGGETQYF; CDR3nt: TGTGCCAGCAGCAAAGGGGGTGGGGAGACCCAGTACTTC; abundance: -; d_gene: -; j_gene: TRBJ2-5; v_gene: TRBV7-6
CDR3aa: CAISETGKWYTEAFF; CDR3nt: TGTGCCATCAGCGAAACAGGGAAATGGTACACTGAAGCTTTCTTT; abundance: -; d_gene: -; j_gene: TRBJ1-1; v_gene: TRBV10-3
CDR3aa: CASSFSDRGYF; CDR3nt: TGTGCCAGCAGTTTTTCGGACAGGGGGTACTTC; abundance: -; d_gene: TRBD1; j_gene: TRBJ2-7; v_gene: TRBV2
CDR3aa: CAINPGYGYTF; CDR3nt: TGTGCCATCAATCCAGGATATGGCTACACCTTC; abundance: -; d_gene: -; j_gene: TRBJ1-2; v_gene: TRBV10-3
CDR3aa: CASTWRTGDGYTF; CDR3nt: TGTGCCAGTACCTGGAGGACAGGGGATGGCTACACCTTC; abundance: -; d_gene: TRBD1; j_gene: TRBJ1-2; v_gene: TRBV19
CDR3aa: CASITGTGATGELFF; CDR3nt: TGTGCCAGTATCACCGGGACAGGGGCCACCGGGGAGCTGTTTTTT; abundance: -; d_gene: TRBD1; j_gene: TRBJ2-2; v_gene: TRBV19
CDR3aa: CASSLGNLGTISGNTIYF; CDR3nt: TGTGCCAGCAGCTTAGGGAATTTGGGGACTATCTCTGGAAACACCATATATTTT; abundance: -; d_gene: -; j_gene: TRBJ1-3; v_gene: TRBV7-6
CDR3aa: CASSQALRQGGIGSPLHF; CDR3nt: TGCGCCAGCAGCCAAGCCTTAAGACAGGGAGGTATCGGTTCACCCCTCCACTTT; abundance: -; d_gene: TRBD1; j_gene: TRBJ1-6; v_gene: TRBV4-1
CDR3aa: CASTSGGASGELFF; CDR3nt: TGTGCCAGCACTAGCGGGGGGGCTAGCGGGGAGCTGTTTTTT; abundance: -; d_gene: TRBD2; j_gene: TRBJ2-2; v_gene: TRBV6-5
CDR3aa: CASSFPQGETQYF; CDR3nt: TGTGCCAGCAGTTTTCCTCAGGGGGAGACCCAGTACTTC; abundance: -; d_gene: -; j_gene: TRBJ2-5; v_gene: TRBV5-4
CDR3aa: CASSETGQGGGPQHF; CDR3nt: TGCGCCAGCAGTGAGACCGGACAGGGGGGTGGGCCCCAGCATTTT; abundance: -; d_gene: TRBD1; j_gene: TRBJ1-5; v_gene: TRBV10-1
CDR3aa: CASSLPGLLNEQFF; CDR3nt: TGTGCCAGCAGCTTACCGGGACTGCTCAATGAGCAGTTCTTC; abundance: -; d_gene: -; j_gene: TRBJ2-1; v_gene: TRBV5-4
CDR3aa: CASSARGRGVYYNEQFF; CDR3nt: TGTGCCAGCAGCGCTAGAGGGCGGGGGGTGTACTACAATGAGCAGTTCTTC; abundance: -; d_gene: TRBD2; j_gene: TRBJ2-1; v_gene: TRBV7-6
CDR3aa: CASSESGSYQETQYF; CDR3nt: TGCGCCAGCAGTGAGTCTGGCTCGTACCAAGAGACCCAGTACTTC; abundance: -; d_gene: -; j_gene: TRBJ2-5; v_gene: TRBV10-1
CDR3aa: CASSQEALSGGAREQYF; CDR3nt: TGTGCCAGCAGCCAAGAGGCATTAAGCGGGGGGGCGAGGGAGCAGTACTTC; abundance: -; d_gene: TRBD2; j_gene: TRBJ2-7; v_gene: TRBV4-2
CDR3aa: CASSLAGQRNTGELFF; CDR3nt: TGCGCCAGCAGCTTGGCGGGACAAAGGAACACCGGGGAGCTGTTTTTT; abundance: -; d_gene: -; j_gene: TRBJ2-2; v_gene: TRBV5-1
CDR3aa: CASGRDYHF; CDR3nt: TGTGCCAGCGGACGGGACTACCACTTC; abundance: -; d_gene: -; j_gene: TRBJ1-2; v_gene: TRBV7-9
CDR3aa: CASSMGAGNTEAFF; CDR3nt: TGTGCCAGTAGTATGGGGGCTGGGAACACTGAAGCTTTCTTT; abundance: -; d_gene: -; j_gene: TRBJ1-1; v_gene: TRBV19
CDR3aa: CASSPGQGWNTEAFF; CDR3nt: TGTGCCAGCTCACCAGGACAGGGGTGGAACACTGAAGCTTTCTTT; abundance: -; d_gene: TRBD1; j_gene: TRBJ1-1; v_gene: TRBV18
CDR3aa: CASSPQGFSTDTQYF; CDR3nt: TGTGCCAGCAGCCCCCAGGGGTTTAGCACAGATACGCAGTATTTT; abundance: -; d_gene: -; j_gene: TRBJ2-3; v_gene: TRBV5-4
CDR3aa: CASSSGALEQYF; CDR3nt: TGTGCCAGCAGTTCAGGTGCCTTGGAGCAGTACTTC; abundance: -; d_gene: -; j_gene: TRBJ2-7; v_gene: TRBV6-2/TRBV6-3
CDR3aa: CASKIRGSYTGELFF; CDR3nt: TGTGCCAGCAAAATTCGAGGGTCCTACACCGGGGAGCTGTTTTTT; abundance: -; d_gene: -; j_gene: TRBJ2-2; v_gene: TRBV5-6
CDR3aa: CASSKNLGTYNEQFF; CDR3nt: TGTGCCAGCAGTAAAAACCTCGGGACCTACAATGAGCAGTTCTTC; abundance: -; d_gene: -; j_gene: TRBJ2-1; v_gene: TRBV28
CDR3aa: CSARRDRDHTF; CDR3nt: TGCAGTGCTAGGAGGGACAGGGACCACACCTTC; abundance: -; d_gene: TRBD1; j_gene: TRBJ1-2; v_gene: TRBV20-1
CDR3aa: CAWSVKTGVLHEKLFF; CDR3nt: TGTGCCTGGAGTGTAAAGACAGGGGTATTGCATGAAAAACTGTTTTTT; abundance: -; d_gene: TRBD1; j_gene: TRBJ1-4; v_gene: TRBV30
CDR3aa: CASSRPPGGTDTQYF; CDR3nt: TGTGCCAGCAGCCGACCCCCAGGGGGCACAGATACGCAGTATTTT; abundance: -; d_gene: -; j_gene: TRBJ2-3; v_gene: TRBV27
CDR3aa: CASSRGTGLYGYTF; CDR3nt: TGTGCCAGCAGTAGGGGGACAGGCCTTTATGGCTACACCTTC; abundance: -; d_gene: TRBD1; j_gene: TRBJ1-2; v_gene: TRBV6-5
CDR3aa: CAISQTGLEGYTF; CDR3nt: TGTGCCATCAGTCAGACAGGGCTGGAGGGCTACACCTTC; abundance: -; d_gene: TRBD1; j_gene: TRBJ1-2; v_gene: TRBV10-3
CDR3aa: CAISVDRAHEQYF; CDR3nt: TGTGCCATCAGCGTAGACAGGGCTCACGAGCAGTACTTC; abundance: -; d_gene: TRBD1; j_gene: TRBJ2-7; v_gene: TRBV10-3
CDR3aa: CASSSSQVYGYTF; CDR3nt: TGTGCCAGCAGCTCTTCACAGGTCTATGGCTACACCTTC; abundance: -; d_gene: -; j_gene: TRBJ1-2; v_gene: TRBV7-2
CDR3aa: CASSPGQGGTEAFF; CDR3nt: TGTGCCAGCAGCCCCGGACAGGGGGGAACTGAAGCTTTCTTT; abundance: -; d_gene: TRBD1; j_gene: TRBJ1-1; v_gene: TRBV7-3
CDR3aa: CASSLGTEGNEKLFF; CDR3nt: TGTGCCAGCAGCCTAGGGACAGAGGGTAATGAAAAACTGTTTTTT; abundance: -; d_gene: TRBD1; j_gene: TRBJ1-4; v_gene: TRBV5-5
CDR3aa: CASSISSIYRENTEAFF; CDR3nt: TGTGCCAGTAGTATTAGCAGTATATACCGAGAGAACACTGAAGCTTTCTTT; abundance: -; d_gene: -; j_gene: TRBJ1-1; v_gene: TRBV19
CDR3aa: CASSQLRAGVETQYF; CDR3nt: TGTGCCAGCAGCCAACTGAGGGCAGGGGTGGAGACCCAGTACTTC; abundance: -; d_gene: -; j_gene: TRBJ2-5; v_gene: TRBV3-1/TRBV3-2
CDR3aa: CASSLMTGVRRWGNTIYF; CDR3nt: TGTGCCAGCAGCTTAATGACAGGGGTCAGACGTTGGGGAAACACCATATATTTT; abundance: few; d_gene: TRBD1; j_gene: TRBJ1-3; v_gene: TRBV7-2
CDR3aa: CASMGLSSGNTIYF; CDR3nt: TGTGCCAGCATGGGGCTGAGCTCTGGAAACACCATATATTTT; abundance: -; d_gene: -; j_gene: TRBJ1-3; v_gene: TRBV2
CDR3aa: CASTTKMNTEAFF; CDR3nt: TGCGCCAGCACCACTAAAATGAACACTGAAGCTTTCTTT; abundance: -; d_gene: -; j_gene: TRBJ1-1; v_gene: TRBV10-2
CDR3aa: CASSSRQGKNEKLFF; CDR3nt: TGTGCCAGCAGCTCCAGACAGGGGAAGAATGAAAAACTGTTTTTT; abundance: once; d_gene: TRBD1; j_gene: TRBJ1-4; v_gene: TRBV9
CDR3aa: CASSLSRNTEAFF; CDR3nt: TGTGCCAGCAGTTTATCTAGGAACACTGAAGCTTTCTTT; abundance: -; d_gene: -; j_gene: TRBJ1-1; v_gene: TRBV27
CDR3aa: CASSLIQGNGYTF; CDR3nt: TGTGCCAGCAGTTTAATACAGGGTAATGGCTACACCTTC; abundance: -; d_gene: -; j_gene: TRBJ1-2; v_gene: TRBV27
CDR3aa: CASSQGATSGGKHYEQYF; CDR3nt: TGTGCCAGCAGCCAAGGAGCGACTAGCGGGGGAAAACATTACGAGCAGTACTTC; abundance: -; d_gene: TRBD2; j_gene: TRBJ2-7; v_gene: TRBV4-2
CDR3aa: CASSPMGLATETQYF; CDR3nt: TGTGCCAGCAGCCCCATGGGACTAGCCACCGAGACCCAGTACTTC; abundance: -; d_gene: TRBD2; j_gene: TRBJ2-5; v_gene: TRBV7-9